This T cell receptor beta chain was profiled in a study of control samples from healthy donors and cancer patients. Generated by immunoSEQ multiplex PCR, the TCRdb table keeps only in-frame clones and is missing some. Altogether around 68,000 clones are present, 75% to 85% being singletons, with the ten largest covering approximately 15%. Germline loops: CDR1 LGHNA, CDR2 YSLEER. V was pared by 1 base and J by 3 bases, with 4 bases of the junction left unmatched. The CDR3 is made up of 15 amino acids. This clone was found a few times. The chain has TRBV4-3 and TRBJ2-7; 9 nucleotides agree with TRBD1. Sequencing was done on a sample of blood. This receptor was identified in a man aged 60-69 years in good health. This chain's CDR3 is CASSQVWTGVYEQYF. The CDR3 nucleotides are TGCGCCAGCAGCCAAGTTTGGACAGGGGTCTACGAGCAGTACTTC.